This T cell receptor beta chain came from a study of T cell responses to AZD1222 COVID-19 vaccine. Notes on this clone: The antigen is undetermined.

Germline CDR1 and CDR2: SGHTA and FQGTGA. The CDR3 is made up of 16 amino acids. Trimming cost V 1 base and J 3 bases; bases outside gene matches: 3. Study outcomes and limitations: There were mostly white British donors and more females than males, and clonal diversity was possibly underestimated. The peak T cell response came first, and repertoires were sampled only after it. Just five or six AZD1222 recipients were seropositive at baseline.

The protocol was immunoSEQ multiplex PCR, while the TCRdb copy is restricted to in-frame clones and leaves out a portion. The sample has about 120,000 clones; 88% are singletons. The genes are TRBV7-3 and TRBJ2-2, with 9 positions matching TRBD2. This specimen consisted of peripheral blood, obtained on day 0 of AZD1222 vaccination. This TCR derives from an adult in good health. In DNA form, the CDR3 reads TGTGCCAGCAGCTTAAAAGCGGGAGGACACACCGGGGAGCTGTTTTTT. Its protein is CASSLKAGGHTGELFF.